Listed here are 14 T cell receptor beta chains from one sample, sequenced in a study of regulatory T cells in long-lasting Graves disease. Indicated time point: newly diagnosed GD, antithyroid drugs for less than 3 months. Scientists built the TCR library using RNA that was extracted from PBMCs. The TCR beta library used iRepertoire HTBI primers with Arm-PCR amplification of CDR3. A single record per CDR3 protein comes from TCRdb applying MiXCR to the multiplex PCR reads. The sample yields approximately 250,000 distinct CDR3 sequences, around 19% seen once. Specimen: peripheral blood mononuclear cells (PBMCs), collected at new diagnosis, from a patient treated with antithyroid drugs. These receptors came from a female donor with Graves disease.

This clonotype was recorded at least ten times. The gene calls are TRBV7-6 and TRBJ1-1; D gene uncertain. The germline gives CDR1 SGHVS, CDR2 FNYEAQ. V lost 6 bases and J 1 base, leaving 9 bases between the germline ends. The CDR3 extends over 13 amino acids. The DNA for the CDR3 is TGTGCCAGCAGTCGTTACAAGAACACTGAAGCTTTCTTT. It specifies CASSRYKNTEAFF.

This rearrangement joins TRBV4-3 to TRBJ1-5, with D hard to call. With 0 bases removed from V and 0 bases from J, the gap between germline ends came to 15 bases. The CDR3 extends over 18 amino acids. The germline CDR1 and CDR2 sequences are LGHNA and YSLEER. The CDR3 DNA follows: TGCGCCAGCAGCCAAGAGTGGCCTGGCAGATATAGCAATCAGCCCCAGCATTTT. It codes for CASSQEWPGRYSNQPQHF.

This clonotype has a count of ten or more. This sequence joins TRBV7-9 and TRBJ2-2; weak D call: TRBD1 (6 bases). With 6 bases removed from V and 4 bases from J, the gap between germline ends came to 15 bases. The CDR3 has 15 residues. Germline CDR1 is SEHNR and CDR2 is FQNEAQ (reference sequence). The CDR3 region is CASRNTGFSTGELFF. Here the CDR3 DNA reads TGTGCCAGCAGGAATACAGGGTTCAGCACCGGGGAGCTGTTTTTT. Full variable domain (missing parts from reference TRBV7-9 and TRBJ2-2): DTGVSQNPRHKITKRGQNVTFRCDPISEHNRLYWYRQTLGQGPEFLTYFQNEAQLEKSRLLSDRFSAERPKGSFSTLEIQRTEQGDSAMYLCASRNTGFSTGELFFGEGSRLTVL.

With respect to this clonotype: This sequence is one base from a far larger clone and is likely a read error. This rearrangement joins TRBV6-5 to TRBJ2-5; the match to TRBD2 covers 10 bases. Judging by the DNA end, TRBJ2-1 fits better; the J call may be wrong. The CDR3 totals 15 residues. CDR1 is MNHEY, CDR2 SVGAGI, per germline. CDR3 region: CASSYEAGGPHEQFF. CDR3 DNA sequence: TGTGCCAGCAGTTACGAAGCGGGAGGGCCCCACGAGCAGTTCTTC.

This clonotype has ten or more counts. This rearrangement joins TRBV29-1 to TRBJ2-3; possibly TRBD1 for D (6 bases). The CDR3 is 14 residues long. V was pared by 3 bases and J by 2 bases, with 12 bases between. Germline V gene data show CDR1 as SQVTM and CDR2 as ANQGSEA. CDR3 DNA sequence: TGCAGCGTTGACCCGACAGGCTTCACAGATACGCAGTATTTT. Translating gives CSVDPTGFTDTQYF.

This clonotype was detected ten times or more. One end of the junction fails to match germline, which may point to a read error. The V and J genes are TRBV3-1 and TRBJ2-7; D may correspond to TRBD1 or TRBD2 (5 bases each). The CDR3 spans 13 residues. Per germline, CDR1 LGHDT and CDR2 YNNKEL (reference sequence). CDR3 sequence reads: CASSQSEGPVSFF. The CDR3 region has the DNA TGTGCCAGCAGCCAATCCGAGGGACCTGTGTCGTTCTTC.

This clonotype was recorded many times. The V call is TRBV9, the J call TRBJ2-1; D not certain. The germline CDR1 and CDR2 sequences are SGDLS and YYNGEE. The CDR3 consists of 16 residues. Deletions cut 0 bases from V and 10 bases from J, with 20 bases between. The CDR3 protein is CASSVGSTHPSREQFF. DNA for the CDR3: TGTGCCAGCAGCGTAGGATCTACCCACCCTAGTAGGGAGCAGTTCTTC.

The sample holds many counts of this clonotype. V is TRBV10-3 and J is TRBJ2-1; perhaps TRBD2 as D (5 bases). The CDR3 is 12 amino acids. V dropped 4 bases and J dropped 12 bases, with 13 bases sitting between them. Germline V lookup: CDR1 ENHRY, CDR2 SYGVKD. The CDR3: CAISGVWRVQFF. DNA for the CDR3: TGTGCCATCAGTGGGGTCTGGCGGGTGCAGTTCTTC.

To note about this clonotype: A far larger clone is just one base off, so this is likely a read error. V is TRBV27 and J is TRBJ2-7, with D perhaps TRBD1 (6 bases). Trimming shortened V by 3 bases and J by 7 bases, and 13 bases separated the two germline ends. CDR3 length: 13 amino acids. Germline CDR1 and CDR2: MNHEY and SMNVEV (reference sequence). The CDR3, as DNA: TGTGCCAGCAGTTTTTGGGGGCCAGATGAGCAGTACTTC. It encodes CASSFWGPDEQYF.

In its sample, this clonotype was seen many times. The chain links TRBV24-1 to TRBJ2-3; weak D call: TRBD2 (6 bases). V was shortened by 4 bases and J by 0 bases, with 16 bases between the two germline ends. Germline CDR1 KGHDR, CDR2 SFDVKD. The CDR3 has 17 amino acids. CDR3 protein: CATSDPGTDPSTDTQYF. CDR3 nucleotides: TGTGCCACCAGTGACCCCGGGACTGACCCTAGCACAGATACGCAGTATTTT.

At least ten counts were recorded for this clonotype. This may be a read error, as it is one base from a much larger clone. This chain connects TRBV24-1 to TRBJ1-2; 8 nucleotides agree with TRBD1. The CDR3 spans 14 residues. After removal of 1 base from V and 8 bases from J, the junction contained 5 bases not matched to a gene. CDR1 is KGHDR, CDR2 SFDVKD, per germline. CDR3 nucleotide sequence: TGTGCCACCAGTGATTTCCGGACAGGGAGAGGCTACACCTTC. This encodes CATSDFRTGRGYTF.

This clonotype has ten or more counts. The chain employs TRBV3-1 and TRBJ1-2; D is unresolved. This CDR3 has 11 amino acids. V lost 3 bases and J lost 5, with 4 bases in between. CDR1 and CDR2 (germline): LGHDT, YNNKEL (reference sequence). CDR3 amino acids: CASSHGYGYTF. The CDR3 coding sequence is TGTGCCAGCAGCCATGGATATGGCTACACCTTC.

Ten or more counts support this clonotype. The rearrangement uses TRBV4-2 and TRBJ2-1; TRBD2 is a possible D gene (5 bases). The CDR3 is 16 residues long. Trimming shortened V by 4 bases and J by 3 bases, and 16 bases separated the two germline ends. CDR1 is LGHNA and CDR2 is YNFKEQ in the germline V gene. The CDR3 region has the DNA TGTGCCAGCAGCCTGACGGACTCCGGCTACTACAATGAGCAGTTCTTC. This gives the protein CASSLTDSGYYNEQFF.

This clonotype was seen repeatedly, ten times or more. This rearrangement joins TRBV6-2 or TRBV6-3 to TRBJ2-7, with TRBD1 matching over 8 bases. The CDR3 covers 15 residues. Trimming took 5 bases from V and 4 from J; bases not matched to a gene: 10. From germline, CDR1 is MNHEY and CDR2 SVGEGT. CDR3 protein: CASSAGTGRGYEQYF. The CDR3 nucleotides are TGTGCCAGCAGTGCCGGGACAGGAAGAGGTTACGAGCAGTACTTC.